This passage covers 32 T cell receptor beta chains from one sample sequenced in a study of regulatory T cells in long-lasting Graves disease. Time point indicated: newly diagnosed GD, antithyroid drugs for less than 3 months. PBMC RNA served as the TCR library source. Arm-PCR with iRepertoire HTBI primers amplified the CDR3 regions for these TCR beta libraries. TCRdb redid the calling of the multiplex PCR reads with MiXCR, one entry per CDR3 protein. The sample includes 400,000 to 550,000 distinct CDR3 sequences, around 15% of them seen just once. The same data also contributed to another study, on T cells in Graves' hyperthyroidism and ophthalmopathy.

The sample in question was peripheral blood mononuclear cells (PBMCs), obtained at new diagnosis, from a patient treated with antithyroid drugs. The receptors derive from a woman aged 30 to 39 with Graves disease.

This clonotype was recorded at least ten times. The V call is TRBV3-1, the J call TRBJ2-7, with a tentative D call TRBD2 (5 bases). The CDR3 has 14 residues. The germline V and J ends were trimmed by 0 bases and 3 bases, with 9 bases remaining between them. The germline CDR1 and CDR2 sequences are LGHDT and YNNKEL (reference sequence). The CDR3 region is CASSQDRGNYEQYF. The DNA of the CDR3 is TGTGCCAGCAGCCAAGATAGAGGGAACTACGAGCAGTACTTC.

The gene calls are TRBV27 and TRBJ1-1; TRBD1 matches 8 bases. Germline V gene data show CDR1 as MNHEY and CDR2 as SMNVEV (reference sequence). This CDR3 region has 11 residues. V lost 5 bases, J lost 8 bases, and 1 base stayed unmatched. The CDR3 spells CASSGTGEAFF. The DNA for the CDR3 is TGTGCCAGCAGTGGGACAGGAGAAGCTTTCTTT.

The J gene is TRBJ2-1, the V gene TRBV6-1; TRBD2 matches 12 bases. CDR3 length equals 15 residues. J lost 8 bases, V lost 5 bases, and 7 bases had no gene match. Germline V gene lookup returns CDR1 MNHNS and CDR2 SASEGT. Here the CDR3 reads CASSRLTSGSDEQFF. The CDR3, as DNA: TGTGCCAGCAGTCGCTTGACTAGCGGGAGCGATGAGCAGTTCTTC.

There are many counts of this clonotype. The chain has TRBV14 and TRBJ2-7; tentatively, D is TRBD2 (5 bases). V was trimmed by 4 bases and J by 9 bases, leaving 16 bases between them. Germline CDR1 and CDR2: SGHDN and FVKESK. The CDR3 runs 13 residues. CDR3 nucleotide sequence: TGTGCCAGCAGCCGGCTAGCAGGCAACGCGCAGTACTTC. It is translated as CASSRLAGNAQYF.

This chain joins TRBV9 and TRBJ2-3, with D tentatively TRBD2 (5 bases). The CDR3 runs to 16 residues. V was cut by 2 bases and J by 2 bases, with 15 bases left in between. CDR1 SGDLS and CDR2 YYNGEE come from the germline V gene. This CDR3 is CASSVPLDPTTDTQYF. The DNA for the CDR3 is TGTGCCAGCAGCGTCCCACTAGATCCGACCACAGATACGCAGTATTTT.

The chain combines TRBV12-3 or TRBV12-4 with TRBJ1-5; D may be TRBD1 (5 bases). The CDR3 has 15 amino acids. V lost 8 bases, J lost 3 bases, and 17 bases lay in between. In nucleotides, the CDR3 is TGTGCCAGCTCCTTTGGGGCAACCCACAATCAGCCCCAGCATTTT. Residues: CASSFGATHNQPQHF.

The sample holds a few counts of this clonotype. The CDR3 loop reads CASSLLRDPGANVLTF. The CDR3 DNA sequence: TGTGCCAGCAGTTTATTGAGGGACCCTGGGGCCAACGTCCTGACTTTC. The chain couples TRBV27 to TRBJ2-6; D is tentatively TRBD1 or TRBD2 (5 bases each). Germline CDR1 is MNHEY and CDR2 is SMNVEV (reference sequence). The CDR3 runs to 16 residues. The ends were cut back, 1 base at V and 2 bases at J, with 9 bases in the middle. Full variable domain (outside the CDR3, taken from reference TRBV27 and TRBJ2-6): EAQVTQNPRYLITVTGKKLTVTCSQNMNHEYMSWYRQDPGLGLRQIYYSMNVEVTDKGDVPEGYKVSRKEKRNFPLILESPSPNQTSLYFCASSLLRDPGANVLTFGAGSRLTVL.

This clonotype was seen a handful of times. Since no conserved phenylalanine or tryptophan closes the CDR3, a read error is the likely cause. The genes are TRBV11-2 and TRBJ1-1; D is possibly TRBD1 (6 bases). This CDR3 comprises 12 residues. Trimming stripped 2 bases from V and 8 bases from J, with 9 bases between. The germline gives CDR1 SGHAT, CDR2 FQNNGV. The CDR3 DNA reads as TGTGCCAGCAGCTTACTCGGGACAGAAGCTTTCTGT. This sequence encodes CASSLLGTEAFC.

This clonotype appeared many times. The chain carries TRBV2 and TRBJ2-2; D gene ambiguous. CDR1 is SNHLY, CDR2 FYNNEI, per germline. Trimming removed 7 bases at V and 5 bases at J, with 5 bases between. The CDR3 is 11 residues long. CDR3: CASTSTGELFF. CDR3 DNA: TGTGCCAGCACGAGTACCGGGGAGCTGTTTTTT.

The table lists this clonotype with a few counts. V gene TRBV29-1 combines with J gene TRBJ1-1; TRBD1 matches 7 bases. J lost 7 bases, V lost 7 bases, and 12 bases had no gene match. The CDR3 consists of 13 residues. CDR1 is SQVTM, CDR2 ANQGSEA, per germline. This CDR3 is CSGKAGTAIEAFF. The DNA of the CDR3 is TGCAGCGGAAAAGCCGGGACAGCTATTGAAGCTTTCTTT.

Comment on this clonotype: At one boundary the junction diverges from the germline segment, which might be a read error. CDR3 in DNA: TGTGACAGCAGCCGGACTAGCGGGTCGCAAGAGACCCAGTACTTC. It specifies CDSSRTSGSQETQYF. The chain is built from TRBV11-2 and TRBJ2-5; 11 nucleotides align to TRBD2. Germline V gene sequence: CDR1 SGHAT, CDR2 FQNNGV. CDR3 length equals 15 residues.

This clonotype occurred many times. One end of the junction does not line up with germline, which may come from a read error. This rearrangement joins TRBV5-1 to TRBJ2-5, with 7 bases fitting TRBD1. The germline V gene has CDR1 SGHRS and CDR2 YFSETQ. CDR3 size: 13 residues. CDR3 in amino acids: CASSLDRQETQYF. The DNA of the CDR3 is TGTGCCAGCAGCTTGGACAGGCAAGAGACCCAGTACTTC.

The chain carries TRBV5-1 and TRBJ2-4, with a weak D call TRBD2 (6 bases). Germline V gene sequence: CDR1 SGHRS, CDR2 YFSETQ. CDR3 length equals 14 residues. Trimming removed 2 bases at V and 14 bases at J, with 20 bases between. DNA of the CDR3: TGCGCCAGCAGCTTAATAGGTGGGGAGGCGAGGAAGTACTTC. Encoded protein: CASSLIGGEARKYF.

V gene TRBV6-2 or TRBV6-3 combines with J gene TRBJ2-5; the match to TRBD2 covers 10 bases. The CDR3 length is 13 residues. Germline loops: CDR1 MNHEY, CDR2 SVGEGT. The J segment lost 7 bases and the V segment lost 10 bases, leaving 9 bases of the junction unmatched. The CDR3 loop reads CATLQRGGGTQYF. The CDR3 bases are TGTGCCACCCTCCAGCGGGGGGGCGGGACCCAGTACTTC.

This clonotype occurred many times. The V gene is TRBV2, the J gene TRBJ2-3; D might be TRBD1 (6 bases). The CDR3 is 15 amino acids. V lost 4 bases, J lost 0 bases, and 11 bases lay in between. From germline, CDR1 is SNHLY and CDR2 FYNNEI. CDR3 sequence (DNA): TGTGCCAGCAGTGTGCAGAGGGGGAGCACAGATACGCAGTATTTT. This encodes CASSVQRGSTDTQYF.

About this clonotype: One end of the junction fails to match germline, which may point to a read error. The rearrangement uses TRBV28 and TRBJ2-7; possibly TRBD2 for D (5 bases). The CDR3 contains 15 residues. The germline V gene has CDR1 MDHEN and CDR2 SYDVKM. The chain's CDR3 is CASSDPGLRVYEQYF. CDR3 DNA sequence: TGCGCCAGCAGTGACCCCGGACTCCGAGTCTACGAGCAGTACTTC.

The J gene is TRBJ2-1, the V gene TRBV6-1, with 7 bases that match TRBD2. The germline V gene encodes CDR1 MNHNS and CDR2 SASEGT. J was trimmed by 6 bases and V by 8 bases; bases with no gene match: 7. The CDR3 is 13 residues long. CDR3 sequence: CASRTRQRNEQFF. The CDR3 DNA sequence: TGTGCCAGCCGGACTAGGCAACGCAATGAGCAGTTCTTC.

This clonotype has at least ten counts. The CDR3 DNA is TGCAGTGCTAACTCGAACAGGGGGGATGAAGCTTTCTTT. Its translation: CSANSNRGDEAFF. The V and J genes are TRBV20-1 and TRBJ1-1; TRBD1 aligns across 8 bases. The CDR3 length is 13 residues. Germline V gives CDR1 DFQATT, CDR2 SNEGSKA (reference sequence). The V gene end was trimmed by 4 bases and the J gene end by 7 bases; junction bases not matched to a gene: 8.

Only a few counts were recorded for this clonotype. The CDR3 loop reads CASSPMRDQPQHF. In DNA, the CDR3 is TGCGCCAGCAGCCCGATGAGGGACCAGCCCCAGCATTTT. The genes are TRBV4-3 and TRBJ1-5; D possibly corresponds to TRBD1 (5 bases). The germline V and J ends were trimmed by 4 bases and 7 bases, with 11 bases remaining between them. The V gene's germline CDR1 is LGHNA and CDR2 YSLEER. This CDR3 comprises 13 residues.

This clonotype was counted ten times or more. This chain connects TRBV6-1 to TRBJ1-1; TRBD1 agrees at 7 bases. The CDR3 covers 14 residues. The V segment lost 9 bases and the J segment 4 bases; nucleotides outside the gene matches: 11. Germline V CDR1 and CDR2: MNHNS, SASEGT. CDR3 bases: TGTGCCAGTAACCTTGACAGGGCTGGCACTGAAGCTTTCTTT. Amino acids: CASNLDRAGTEAFF.

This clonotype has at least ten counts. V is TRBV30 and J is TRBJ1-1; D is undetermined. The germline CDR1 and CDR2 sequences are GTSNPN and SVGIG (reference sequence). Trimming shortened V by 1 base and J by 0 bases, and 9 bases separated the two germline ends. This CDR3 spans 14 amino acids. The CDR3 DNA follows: TGTGCCTGGAGTGAGCTGGGGTTGAACACTGAAGCTTTCTTT. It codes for CAWSELGLNTEAFF.

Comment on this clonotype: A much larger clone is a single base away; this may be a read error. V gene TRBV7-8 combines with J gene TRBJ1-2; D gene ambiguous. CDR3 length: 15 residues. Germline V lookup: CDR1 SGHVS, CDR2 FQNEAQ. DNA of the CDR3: TGTGCCAGCAGCCCGCGCCCTCACGGTCTTAGTGGCTCCACCTTC. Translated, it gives CASSPRPHGLSGSTF.

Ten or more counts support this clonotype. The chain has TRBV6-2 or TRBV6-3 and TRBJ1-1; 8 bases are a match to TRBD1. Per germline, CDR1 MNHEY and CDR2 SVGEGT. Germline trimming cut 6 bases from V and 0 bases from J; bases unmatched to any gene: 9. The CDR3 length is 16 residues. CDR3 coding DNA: TGTGCCAGCAGAGCCCGTCGGGACAGGATGAACACTGAAGCTTTCTTT. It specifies CASRARRDRMNTEAFF.

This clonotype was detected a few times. The CDR3 DNA is TGTGCCAGCAGCTTCCTCCGGGATGACGTCCTGACTTTC. Translating gives CASSFLRDDVLTF. The chain recombines TRBV7-2 with TRBJ2-6, with D maybe TRBD2 (5 bases). The CDR3 is 13 residues long. The germline gives CDR1 SGHTA, CDR2 FQGNSA. The V end was cut by 3 bases, the J end by 11 bases, with 11 bases between.

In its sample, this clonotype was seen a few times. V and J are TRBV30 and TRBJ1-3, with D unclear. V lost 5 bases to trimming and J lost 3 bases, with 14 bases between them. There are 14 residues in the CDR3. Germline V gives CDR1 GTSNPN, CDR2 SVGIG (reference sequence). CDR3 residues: CAWDPRLLGNTIYF. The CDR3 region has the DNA TGTGCCTGGGACCCACGGTTACTTGGAAACACCATATATTTT.

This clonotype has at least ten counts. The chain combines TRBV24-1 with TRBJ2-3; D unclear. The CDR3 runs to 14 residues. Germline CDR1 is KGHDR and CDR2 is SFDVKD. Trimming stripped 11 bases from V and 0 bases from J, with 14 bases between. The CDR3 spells CAIASRTSTDTQYF. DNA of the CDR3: TGTGCCATTGCCAGTAGAACAAGCACAGATACGCAGTATTTT.

The CDR3 reads CASSHGRGLENEQFF. The CDR3 DNA sequence: TGTGCCAGCAGCCACGGACGAGGACTTGAGAATGAGCAGTTCTTC. This chain links TRBV14 with TRBJ2-1; possible D gene TRBD2, 5 bases. V shed 3 bases and J shed 7 bases, with 16 bases lying between them. The germline V gene encodes CDR1 SGHDN and CDR2 FVKESK. The CDR3 has 15 amino acids.

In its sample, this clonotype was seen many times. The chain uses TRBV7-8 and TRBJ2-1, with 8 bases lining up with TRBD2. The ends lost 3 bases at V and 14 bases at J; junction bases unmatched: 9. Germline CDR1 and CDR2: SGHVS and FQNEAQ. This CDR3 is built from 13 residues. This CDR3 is CASSFLAGGGKFF. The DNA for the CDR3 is TGTGCCAGCAGCTTTCTCGCGGGAGGAGGGAAGTTCTTC.

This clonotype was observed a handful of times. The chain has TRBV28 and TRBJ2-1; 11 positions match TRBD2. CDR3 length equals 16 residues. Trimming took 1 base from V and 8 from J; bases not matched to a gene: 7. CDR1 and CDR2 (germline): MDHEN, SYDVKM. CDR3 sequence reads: CASSLFVTSGMDEQFF. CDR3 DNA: TGTGCCAGCAGTTTATTTGTGACTAGCGGGATGGATGAGCAGTTCTTC.

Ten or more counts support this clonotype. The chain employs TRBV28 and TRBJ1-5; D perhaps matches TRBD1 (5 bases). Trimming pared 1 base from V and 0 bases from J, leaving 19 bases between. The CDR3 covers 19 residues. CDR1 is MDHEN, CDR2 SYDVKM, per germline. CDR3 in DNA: TGTGCCAGCAGTTTATTTTCCGGGGCCGGGGCGTATAGCAATCAGCCCCAGCATTTT. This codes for CASSLFSGAGAYSNQPQHF.

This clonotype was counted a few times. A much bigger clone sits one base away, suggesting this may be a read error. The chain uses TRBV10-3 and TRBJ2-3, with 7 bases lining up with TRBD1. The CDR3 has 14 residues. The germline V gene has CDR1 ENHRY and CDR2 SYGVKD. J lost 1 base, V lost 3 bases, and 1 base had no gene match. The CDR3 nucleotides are TGTGCCATCAGTGACGGGACAGGCACAGATACGCAGTATTTT. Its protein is CAISDGTGTDTQYF.

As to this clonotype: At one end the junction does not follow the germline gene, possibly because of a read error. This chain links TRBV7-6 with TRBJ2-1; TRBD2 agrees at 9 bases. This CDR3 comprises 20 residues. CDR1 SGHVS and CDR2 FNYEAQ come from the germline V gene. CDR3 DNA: TGTACCAGCAGCAACCAGGGTAGTATTTCGCGGGAGGGCCTTTACAATGAGCAGTTCTTC. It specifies CTSSNQGSISREGLYNEQFF.